This passage covers 28 T cell receptor beta chains from one sample sequenced in a study of tumor-infiltrating lymphocytes in oesophageal squamous cell carcinoma. MiXCR, run by TCRdb on the reads, gives a single entry per CDR3 protein. The sample carries approximately 11,000 distinct CDR3 sequences, around 56% recorded once. The sample taken for sequencing was blood. Receptor source: a female donor with esophageal squamous cell carcinoma.

This clonotype was seen repeatedly, ten times or more. This chain links TRBV4-1 with TRBJ2-4; TRBD2 aligns across 13 bases. The tail of the sequence fits TRBJ2-7 better, so the J call may be wrong. Germline CDR1 is MGHRA and CDR2 is YSYEKL. The CDR3 has 16 residues. CDR3 DNA: TGCGCCAGCAGCCGAGGGACTAGCGGGATAAGGTTCGAGCAGTACTTC. Encoded protein: CASSRGTSGIRFEQYF.

A few counts support this clonotype. This CDR3 fails to terminate in the conserved phenylalanine or tryptophan, so it likely reflects a read error. The DNA is omitted, as the CDR3 cannot be located on it reliably, and the CDR3 follows TCRdb's listing. The rearrangement joins TRBV10-1 to TRBJ2-5; the DNA was not compared with TRBD2, the D call given in the table. The CDR3 is 15 amino acids in total, end residues counted. The germline CDR1 and CDR2 sequences are WNHNN and SYGVQD (reference sequence). The CDR3 here is CASSDGSPLGYTFGS.

The chain employs TRBV10-3 and TRBJ2-5; 10 nucleotides align to TRBD1. With the DNA end fitting TRBJ2-7 better, the J assignment may be wrong. The CDR3 consists of 18 residues. CDR1 is ENHRY and CDR2 is SYGVKD in the germline V gene. CDR3 DNA sequence: TGTGCCATCAGTGAGCCTTACCTTGGAGGACAGGGGGCCTACGAGCAGTACTTC. Its translation: CAISEPYLGGQGAYEQYF.

The gene calls are TRBV7-3 and TRBJ2-1; weak D call: TRBD1 (8 bases). Germline CDR1 is SGHTA and CDR2 is FQGTGA. V shed 5 bases and J shed 4 bases, with 15 bases lying between them. The CDR3 has 15 residues. CDR3 DNA: TGTGCCAGCAGCCTACAGGGGGGGGGATACAATGAGCAGTTCTTC. It translates to CASSLQGGGYNEQFF.

At least ten counts were recorded for this clonotype. The V gene is TRBV2, the J gene TRBJ1-2; 11 bases agree with TRBD1. The CDR3 has 14 amino acids. Germline trimming cut 6 bases from V and 4 bases from J; bases unmatched to any gene: 4. Germline V lookup: CDR1 SNHLY, CDR2 FYNNEI. Written as DNA, the CDR3 is TGTGCCAGCAGAACCGGGACAGGGGGCTATGGCTACACCTTC. Protein product: CASRTGTGGYGYTF.

This clonotype was counted many times. This chain links TRBV6-5 with TRBJ2-4; D might be TRBD1 or TRBD2, each matching 5 bases. The germline V and J ends were trimmed by 2 bases and 0 bases, with 5 bases remaining between them. The germline CDR1 and CDR2 sequences are MNHEY and SVGAGI. The CDR3 spans 14 residues. The CDR3 loop reads CASSYGGAKNIQYF. For the CDR3, the DNA is TGTGCCAGCAGTTACGGGGGAGCCAAAAACATTCAGTACTTC.

This clonotype is categorized as medium-sized. V usage is TRBV12-3 or TRBV12-4 and J usage is TRBJ2-7; D perhaps matches TRBD1 (5 bases). V was shortened by 2 bases and J by 6 bases, with 11 bases between the two germline ends. This CDR3 spans 13 amino acids. The CDR3 sequence is CASSLRGSGEQYF. The CDR3 DNA sequence: TGTGCCAGCAGTTTAAGGGGATCGGGCGAGCAGTACTTC.

This clonotype has only a few counts. The V and J genes are TRBV7-8 and TRBJ2-4; tentatively, D is TRBD1 (5 bases). The J call is in doubt because the DNA end fits TRBJ2-5 better. This CDR3 has 15 residues. The V gene's germline CDR1 is SGHVS and CDR2 FQNEAQ. CDR3 in DNA: TGTGCCAGCAGCTTAGGTGGACAAATCCAAGAGACCCAGTACTTC. Translated, it gives CASSLGGQIQETQYF.

Judged by abundance, this clonotype is medium-sized (0.01 to 0.1%). The chain couples TRBV6-1 to TRBJ1-2, with D unresolved. Trimming cost V 5 bases and J 4 bases, with 14 bases left between them. This CDR3 is built from 14 residues. In germline, CDR1 is MNHNS, CDR2 SASEGT. The CDR3 DNA is TGTGCCAGCAGTTCGGGTCAAGCAATCTATGGCTACACCTTC. This encodes CASSSGQAIYGYTF.

This clonotype has ten or more counts. V is TRBV6-1 and J is TRBJ1-1; no firm D call. Germline V gene data show CDR1 as MNHNS and CDR2 as SASEGT. Trimming cost V 7 bases and J 5 bases, with 14 bases left between them. The CDR3 has 13 amino acids. The CDR3 nucleotides read TGTGCCAGCAAAGTACAACGAGTAACTGAAGCTTTCTTT. The encoded protein is CASKVQRVTEAFF.

This chain uses TRBV7-2 with TRBJ2-3; either TRBD1 or TRBD2 may fit D (5 bases each). The CDR3 loop spans 15 amino acids. Germline V CDR1 and CDR2: SGHTA, FQGNSA. V shed 5 bases and J shed 7 bases, with 19 bases lying between them. DNA of the CDR3: TGTGCCAGCAGCGAAACCGGGACCGCAGTCCATACGCAGTATTTT. Translation: CASSETGTAVHTQYF.

The J gene is TRBJ2-5, the V gene TRBV28; D is unresolved. The DNA end is a closer match to TRBJ2-1, so the J assignment may be wrong. From germline, CDR1 is MDHEN and CDR2 SYDVKM. The CDR3 loop spans 12 amino acids. The CDR3 reads CASSTEVNEQFF. The CDR3 nucleotides are TGTGCCAGCAGCACAGAAGTCAATGAGCAGTTCTTC.

The rearrangement links TRBV7-9 to TRBJ2-1; 7 positions match TRBD2. The J call may not be correct, given that the DNA end is closer to TRBJ2-7. Per germline, CDR1 SEHNR and CDR2 FQNEAQ (reference sequence). CDR3 size: 14 residues. The chain's CDR3 is CASNSGRENNEQYF. In DNA, the CDR3 is TGTGCCAGCAACTCAGGGCGGGAGAATAATGAGCAGTACTTC.

V is TRBV7-3 and J is TRBJ2-1, with D hard to call. With the DNA end fitting TRBJ2-5 better, the J assignment may be wrong. Germline-derived CDR1 and CDR2 are SGHTA and FQGTGA. The CDR3 loop spans 15 amino acids. CDR3 bases: TGTGCCAGCAGCTCCCTCCCGTTAGCCCAAGAGACCCAGTACTTC. As protein: CASSSLPLAQETQYF.

V and J are TRBV7-8 and TRBJ2-5; tentative D call: TRBD2 (6 bases). This CDR3 has 14 residues. Germline-derived CDR1 and CDR2 are SGHVS and FQNEAQ. The germline V and J ends were trimmed by 5 bases and 1 base, with 11 bases remaining between them. CDR3: CASSQGSGQETQYF. CDR3 DNA: TGTGCCAGCAGCCAAGGTAGCGGCCAAGAGACCCAGTACTTC.

The chain employs TRBV7-2 and TRBJ2-5; 12 bases are a match to TRBD2. Gene TRBJ2-7 matches the end of the DNA better, so the J call may be wrong. The germline CDR1 and CDR2 sequences are SGHTA and FQGNSA. The CDR3 has 18 residues. The DNA of the CDR3 is TGTGCCAGCTCAGACCCGACTAGCGGGGGTCTCACGATTTACGAGCAGTACTTC. It encodes CASSDPTSGGLTIYEQYF.

As concerns this clonotype: The missing conserved phenylalanine or tryptophan at the end of this CDR3 makes a read error likely. The V call is TRBV7-2, the J call TRBJ2-1; D gene unclear. The V end was cut by 0 bases, the J end by 6 bases, with 3 bases between. Germline CDR1 is SGHTA and CDR2 is FQGNSA. CDR3 length: 12 amino acids. DNA for the CDR3: TGTGCCAGCAGCTTAGCTCGCAATGAGCAGTTCTTG. It translates to CASSLARNEQFL.

This clonotype was counted only a few times. Lacking the conserved final phenylalanine or tryptophan, this CDR3 likely reflects a read error. The DNA is omitted, as the CDR3 cannot be located on it reliably, and the CDR3 follows TCRdb's listing. The chain combines TRBV7-6 with TRBJ1-1; the D call in the table, TRBD1, was not verified against the DNA. Germline loops: CDR1 SGHVS, CDR2 FNYEAQ. The length of the CDR3 is 19 amino acids, counting both ends. CDR3 loop: CASSRRVRRDRLRGSTSGQ.

CDR3 residues: CASSLLRTGSYGYTF. CDR3 DNA sequence: TGTGCCAGCAGCTTACTTCGGACGGGGAGTTATGGCTACACCTTC. The chain uses TRBV7-4 and TRBJ1-2, with D hard to call. Trimming removed 2 bases from V and 5 bases from J, with 15 bases in between. The length of the CDR3 is 15 residues. Germline V gene lookup returns CDR1 SGHVT and CDR2 SQSDAQ.

This chain connects TRBV10-2 to TRBJ2-1, with 10 nucleotides matching TRBD2. The CDR3 sequence is 15 residues long. The germline gives CDR1 WSHSY, CDR2 SAAADI. After removal of 3 bases from V and 3 bases from J, the junction contained 2 bases not matched to a gene. The CDR3 region has the DNA TGCGCCAGCAGTGACCGGACTAGCGGCTACAATGAGCAGTTCTTC. It is translated as CASSDRTSGYNEQFF.

The chain couples TRBV7-2 to TRBJ2-5, with 7 bases identical to TRBD1. The J call is in doubt because the DNA end fits TRBJ2-1 better. There are 14 residues in the CDR3. Per the germline V gene, CDR1 is SGHTA and CDR2 is FQGNSA. This chain's CDR3 is CASSLKTGYNEQFF. In nucleotides, the CDR3 is TGTGCCAGCAGCTTGAAGACAGGGTACAATGAGCAGTTCTTC.

CDR3: CASSLSTGRSIGYTF. In nucleotides, the CDR3 is TGTGCCAGCAGCTTAAGCACAGGGAGGAGTATTGGCTACACCTTC. V is TRBV7-8 and J is TRBJ2-7; a possible D gene is TRBD1 (6 bases). The J call may not be correct, given that the DNA end is closer to TRBJ1-2. This CDR3 region has 15 residues. The V gene's germline CDR1 is SGHVS and CDR2 FQNEAQ.

This clonotype was observed a single time. The rearrangement joins TRBV19 to TRBJ2-1; D not certain. This CDR3 has 14 amino acids. V lost 5 bases to trimming and J lost 0 bases, with 8 bases between them. Germline CDR1 LNHDA, CDR2 SQIVND (reference sequence). CDR3 sequence reads: CASSLLSSYNEQFF. In DNA form, the CDR3 reads TGTGCCAGTAGTCTCCTTAGCTCCTACAATGAGCAGTTCTTC.

With regard to this clonotype: A read error may account for a junction end that differs from germline. The chain has TRBV12-3 or TRBV12-4 and TRBJ1-6; D is ambiguous. This CDR3 spans 13 amino acids. The CDR3 DNA reads TGTGCCAGCAGTTTAAACGTGTTAAACGAGCAGTACTTT. Its protein product is CASSLNVLNEQYF.

The chain couples TRBV12-3 or TRBV12-4 to TRBJ2-7; TRBD2 matches at 7 bases. The J call may be in error: the DNA end matches TRBJ2-5 better. The CDR3 runs 15 residues. In DNA form, the CDR3 reads TGTGCCAGCAGTTTAGGCAGCGGGATGTCGGAGACCCAGTACTTC. Protein sequence: CASSLGSGMSETQYF.

The chain uses TRBV7-9 and TRBJ1-3, with 7 bases matching TRBD1. This CDR3 has 14 residues. J was trimmed by 3 bases and V by 5 bases; bases with no gene match: 4. Germline V gene lookup returns CDR1 SEHNR and CDR2 FQNEAQ (reference sequence). The CDR3 DNA sequence: TGTGCCAGCAGCCCAGACAGGGTTGGAAACACCATATATTTT. It codes for CASSPDRVGNTIYF.

This rearrangement joins TRBV7-9 to TRBJ2-4, with a tentative D call TRBD2 (5 bases). The J call may not be correct, given that the DNA end is closer to TRBJ2-1. The CDR3 is 15 amino acids. In germline, CDR1 is SEHNR, CDR2 FQNEAQ (reference sequence). CDR3 bases: TGTGCCAGCAGCTTAGCGGGAGTACCCTACAATGAGCAGTTCTTC. Translating it yields CASSLAGVPYNEQFF.

The chain carries TRBV11-3 and TRBJ2-5, with TRBD1 matching 7 bases. In germline, CDR1 is SGHNT, CDR2 YENEEA. The trim removed 1 base at V and 1 base at J, leaving 0 bases unmatched. CDR3 size: 14 residues. The CDR3 sequence is CASSLGDSQETQYF. For the CDR3, the DNA is TGTGCCAGCAGCTTAGGGGACAGCCAAGAGACCCAGTACTTC. The full variable domain, in which reference TRBV11-3 and TRBJ2-5 provide the parts outside the CDR3, is EAGVVQSPRYKIIEKKQPVAFWCNPISGHNTLYWYLQNLGQGPELLIRYENEEAVDDSQLPKDRFSAERLKGVDSTLKIQPAELGDSAVYLCASSLGDSQETQYFGPGTRLLVL.